These 30 T cell receptor beta chains came from one sample sequenced in a study of blood T cell repertoires in COVID-19. Profiled with immunoSEQ multiplex PCR; TCRdb holds only in-frame clones, not every one. The table includes about 220,000 clones, 70% to 90% detected once. The sequenced sample was PBMCs or T cells enriched from blood (not recorded which). The receptors were sampled from a woman in her 40s with acute COVID-19.

V is TRBV9 and J is TRBJ2-1, with 9 bases that match TRBD1. This CDR3 has 16 amino acids. The J segment lost 4 bases and the V segment lost 0 bases, leaving 5 bases of the junction unmatched. Looked up from germline, CDR1 is SGDLS and CDR2 is YYNGEE. The CDR3 region is CASSVDPDRGYNEQFF. CDR3 nucleotide sequence: TGTGCCAGCAGCGTAGATCCGGACAGGGGATACAATGAGCAGTTCTTC.

The V call is TRBV19, the J call TRBJ1-4; D is possibly TRBD1 (6 bases). This CDR3 contains 19 residues. The V gene lost 5 bases and the J gene lost 4 bases, with 26 bases spanning the gap. In germline, CDR1 is LNHDA, CDR2 SQIVND (reference sequence). CDR3: CASSAITSGTKTYNEKLFF. The CDR3 bases are TGTGCCAGTAGTGCAATAACTTCCGGGACAAAGACATATAATGAAAAACTGTTTTTT.

V is TRBV10-3 and J is TRBJ2-2; 8 positions agree with TRBD2. Trimming cost V 5 bases and J 0 bases; bases outside gene matches: 8. The CDR3 runs 17 residues. From germline, CDR1 is ENHRY and CDR2 SYGVKD. The chain's CDR3 is CAISQSGGQSNTGELFF. CDR3 bases: TGTGCCATCAGTCAAAGCGGGGGACAATCGAACACCGGGGAGCTGTTTTTT.

In its sample, this clone was seen once. This chain uses TRBV5-8 with TRBJ1-5, with 7 bases fitting TRBD1. The CDR3 is 15 residues long. The germline V gene has CDR1 SGHTS and CDR2 YDEGEE. Losses at the gene ends were 3 bases for V and 0 bases for J; bases not matched to a gene: 3. CDR3 in amino acids: CASSSGTDSNQPQHF. The CDR3 region has the DNA TGTGCCAGCAGCTCCGGGACAGATAGCAATCAGCCCCAGCATTTT.

The CDR3 sequence: CASSPRDSHGYTF. CDR3 sequence (DNA): TGTGCCAGCAGCCCACGGGACAGTCATGGCTACACCTTC. The V call is TRBV7-2, the J call TRBJ1-2, with TRBD1 identical over 7 bases. The CDR3 totals 13 residues. J gave up 6 bases and V 5 bases, and 6 bases lay outside the gene matches. Germline V CDR1 and CDR2: SGHTA, FQGNSA.

The gene calls are TRBV4-3 and TRBJ2-7, with a possible D match to TRBD1 (5 bases). In germline, CDR1 is LGHNA, CDR2 YSLEER. The CDR3 is made up of 15 amino acids. V lost 1 base and J lost 3, with 13 bases in between. As DNA, the CDR3 is TGCGCCAGCAGCCAAGTTCGACAGCAGAGCTACGAGCAGTACTTC. Translating gives CASSQVRQQSYEQYF.

The V and J genes are TRBV19 and TRBJ2-1; 13 bases are shared with TRBD2. V was pared by 4 bases and J by 0 bases, with 9 bases of the junction left unmatched. CDR1 is LNHDA and CDR2 is SQIVND in the germline V gene (reference sequence). The CDR3 covers 19 residues. In DNA form, the CDR3 reads TGTGCCAGTAGTACGCCCCTGACTAGCGGGGGGCCCTCCTACAATGAGCAGTTCTTC. As protein: CASSTPLTSGGPSYNEQFF.

A single count supports this clone. The rearrangement links TRBV27 to TRBJ1-1; no definite D call. The germline V gene encodes CDR1 MNHEY and CDR2 SMNVEV (reference sequence). V shed 5 bases and J shed 1 base, with 8 bases lying between them. This CDR3 is built from 13 residues. CDR3 DNA sequence: TGTGCCAGCAGTCAACCCGGGAACACTGAAGCTTTCTTT. Translation: CASSQPGNTEAFF.

The J gene is TRBJ1-1, the V gene TRBV5-1; possible D gene TRBD1, 6 bases. V was trimmed by 6 bases and J by 2 bases, leaving 11 bases between them. The germline gives CDR1 SGHRS, CDR2 YFSETQ. The CDR3 is 13 residues long. The CDR3 reads CASMKGVNTEAFF. The CDR3, as DNA: TGCGCCAGCATGAAGGGGGTTAACACTGAAGCTTTCTTT.

This chain uses TRBV27 with TRBJ1-4, with D maybe TRBD1 (5 bases). The V gene lost 5 bases and the J gene lost 4 bases, with 14 bases spanning the gap. CDR1 is MNHEY and CDR2 is SMNVEV in the germline V gene (reference sequence). CDR3 length: 15 residues. The CDR3 is CASSKAGRFNEKLFF. In nucleotides, the CDR3 is TGTGCCAGCAGTAAGGCGGGACGGTTTAATGAAAAACTGTTTTTT.

The chain couples TRBV5-1 to TRBJ2-2; D not resolved. Germline V CDR1 and CDR2: SGHRS, YFSETQ. CDR3 length: 14 residues. Between the trimmed V and J ends, which lost 7 bases and 6 bases, there was a span of 16 bases. CDR3 in amino acids: CASYPLSRPGELFF. CDR3 DNA sequence: TGCGCCAGCTACCCCCTTTCGAGGCCCGGGGAGCTGTTTTTT. The complete variable domain, with remaining parts taken from reference TRBV5-1 and TRBJ2-2, reads KAGVTQTPRYLIKTRGQQVTLSCSPISGHRSVSWYQQTPGQGLQFLFEYFSETQRNKGNFPGRFSGRQFSNSRSEMNVSTLELGDSALYLCASYPLSRPGELFFGEGSRLTVL.

This sequence joins TRBV11-2 and TRBJ2-3; possible D gene TRBD1, 6 bases. The germline V gene encodes CDR1 SGHAT and CDR2 FQNNGV. CDR3 length: 16 residues. V lost 1 base and J lost 2, with 13 bases in between. The CDR3 bases are TGTGCCAGCAGCTTAGGGTTGGGACACAACACAGATACGCAGTATTTT. Translation: CASSLGLGHNTDTQYF.

The chain is built from TRBV27 and TRBJ1-1; D possibly corresponds to TRBD1 (6 bases). V was trimmed by 8 bases and J by 5 bases, leaving 9 bases between them. The CDR3 runs 11 residues. The germline V gene encodes CDR1 MNHEY and CDR2 SMNVEV (reference sequence). CDR3 protein: CASRQGTEAFF. The CDR3 DNA is TGTGCCAGCCGTCAGGGGACTGAAGCTTTCTTT.

This clone was seen once. This chain links TRBV27 with TRBJ1-5; 9 bases align to TRBD1. The CDR3 runs 15 residues. Germline CDR1 MNHEY, CDR2 SMNVEV (reference sequence). After removal of 6 bases from V and 6 bases from J, the junction contained 9 bases not matched to a gene. The CDR3 region has the DNA TGTGCCAGCAGACTCGGGACAGGGTCCGGTCAGCCCCAGCATTTT. Its protein product is CASRLGTGSGQPQHF.

This chain joins TRBV7-9 and TRBJ2-2; 7 bases map to TRBD1. V lost 5 bases to trimming and J lost 3 bases; unmatched junction nucleotides: 9. The germline gives CDR1 SEHNR, CDR2 FQNEAQ (reference sequence). CDR3 length: 16 amino acids. In DNA, the CDR3 is TGTGCCAGCAGCCCGTGGTACCAGGGGGACACCGGGGAGCTGTTTTTT. It is translated as CASSPWYQGDTGELFF.

This clone was observed once. The CDR3 sequence: CASLQGGPQPQHF. The DNA of the CDR3 is TGTGCCAGTCTACAGGGGGGACCCCAGCCCCAGCATTTT. The V call is TRBV19, the J call TRBJ1-5; 8 nucleotides match TRBD1. The CDR3 is 13 residues long. V shed 8 bases, J shed 7 bases, and the junction held 7 bases outside the gene matches. The V gene's germline CDR1 is LNHDA and CDR2 SQIVND (reference sequence).

The chain links TRBV19 to TRBJ2-2; 7 bases agree with TRBD1. This CDR3 has 15 amino acids. V was clipped by 6 bases and J by 0 bases; unmatched bases: 4. Per germline, CDR1 LNHDA and CDR2 SQIVND (reference sequence). The CDR3 loop reads CASSRDSPNTGELFF. The DNA of the CDR3 is TGTGCCAGTAGCCGGGACAGCCCGAACACCGGGGAGCTGTTTTTT.

In its sample, this clone was seen once. The chain employs TRBV12-5 and TRBJ2-3, with TRBD1 matching 11 bases. Per the germline V gene, CDR1 is LGHNT and CDR2 is FRNRAP. V was pared by 1 base and J by 5 bases, with 2 bases of the junction left unmatched. The CDR3 is 15 residues long. CDR3: CASGLGGTGGDTQYF. CDR3 sequence (DNA): TGTGCTAGTGGTTTGGGCGGGACAGGGGGAGATACGCAGTATTTT.

The chain is built from TRBV30 and TRBJ2-3, with TRBD2 matching over 15 bases. V shed 5 bases and J 5 bases; nucleotides not matched to a gene: 8. Germline V lookup: CDR1 GTSNPN, CDR2 SVGIG (reference sequence). The CDR3 extends over 16 amino acids. The CDR3 DNA reads TGTGCCTGGGGGACCCCGGGACTAGCGGGGGGAGATACGCAGTATTTT. This gives the protein CAWGTPGLAGGDTQYF.

The chain has TRBV7-9 and TRBJ1-4; TRBD1 is a possible D gene (6 bases). The CDR3 is 12 residues long. V was shortened by 6 bases and J by 12 bases, with 14 bases between the two germline ends. CDR1 and CDR2 (germline): SEHNR, FQNEAQ (reference sequence). The CDR3: CASSIRGLELFF. Written as DNA, the CDR3 is TGTGCCAGCAGTATCAGGGGTTTGGAACTGTTTTTT.

V and J are TRBV28 and TRBJ2-1; 11 bases line up with TRBD2. The junction had 1 base not matched to a gene; V was cut back by 2 bases and J by 4 bases. Germline V gene sequence: CDR1 MDHEN, CDR2 SYDVKM. The CDR3 loop spans 15 amino acids. CDR3 protein: CASSLGTSGYNEQFF. In DNA form, the CDR3 reads TGTGCCAGCAGTTTAGGGACTAGCGGATACAATGAGCAGTTCTTC.

The chain carries TRBV5-4 and TRBJ2-2, with 7 bases identical to TRBD1. V shed 4 bases and J 4 bases; nucleotides not matched to a gene: 10. The CDR3 extends over 16 amino acids. Per the germline V gene, CDR1 is SGHNT and CDR2 is YYREEE (reference sequence). CDR3 protein: CASSLGPGQITGELFF. The CDR3 nucleotides read TGTGCCAGCAGCCTGGGTCCGGGACAGATCACCGGGGAGCTGTTTTTT.

The chain couples TRBV28 to TRBJ1-5; possible D gene TRBD1, 6 bases. Germline loops: CDR1 MDHEN, CDR2 SYDVKM. V lost 3 bases, J lost 5 bases, and 17 bases lay in between. The CDR3 has 16 residues. CDR3 in DNA: TGTGCCAGCAGTTTTTCGGTCTCGGGGGGGCATCAGCCCCAGCATTTT. Encoded protein: CASSFSVSGGHQPQHF.

This rearrangement joins TRBV5-1 to TRBJ1-1, with 7 bases fitting TRBD1. V lost 4 bases and J lost 5; bases outside the gene matches: 11. The CDR3 has 15 amino acids. CDR1 SGHRS and CDR2 YFSETQ come from the germline V gene. The CDR3 nucleotides read TGCGCCAGCAGCCTTAAGACAGGGCGGTGGACTGAAGCTTTCTTT. As protein: CASSLKTGRWTEAFF.

The chain uses TRBV12-5 and TRBJ1-1, with 10 bases that match TRBD1. With V trimmed by 1 base and J by 4 bases, 3 bases remained unmatched. The CDR3 length is 15 residues. Germline V gene lookup returns CDR1 LGHNT and CDR2 FRNRAP. CDR3 residues: CASGLGWTGGTEAFF. Written as DNA, the CDR3 is TGTGCTAGTGGTTTGGGATGGACAGGGGGCACTGAAGCTTTCTTT.

V and J are TRBV3-1 (or the pseudogene TRBV3-2) and TRBJ1-2; 7 bases agree with TRBD1. Trimming cost V 4 bases and J 0 bases; bases outside gene matches: 17. CDR3 length equals 19 residues. CDR1 LGHDT and CDR2 YNNKEL come from the germline V gene (reference sequence). The CDR3 DNA reads as TGTGCCAGCAGCCGAGACAGGGTTAACACTCTCTTTCCTAACTATGGCTACACCTTC. Translated, it gives CASSRDRVNTLFPNYGYTF.

This clone showed up just a few times. The V and J genes are TRBV27 and TRBJ2-7; weak D call: TRBD2 (5 bases). This CDR3 is 13 amino acids long. The germline CDR1 and CDR2 sequences are MNHEY and SMNVEV (reference sequence). The V and J ends lost 3 bases and 4 bases respectively, with 10 bases between them. The CDR3 is CASSLKAGYEQYV. The DNA of the CDR3 is TGTGCCAGCAGTTTGAAGGCGGGTTACGAGCAGTACGTC.

In this sample, this clone turned up once. This rearrangement joins TRBV6-5 to TRBJ2-7; D is perhaps TRBD2 (5 bases). This CDR3 has 11 residues. The V gene lost 8 bases and the J gene lost 6 bases, with 11 bases spanning the gap. Germline CDR1 MNHEY, CDR2 SVGAGI. CDR3 nucleotides: TGTGCCAGCGGCTATGGAGGCGAGCAGTACTTC. Its protein is CASGYGGEQYF.

J is TRBJ2-1 and V is TRBV5-1, with 7 nucleotides matching TRBD2. CDR1 is SGHRS, CDR2 YFSETQ, per germline. V lost 3 bases to trimming and J lost 7 bases; unmatched junction nucleotides: 7. CDR3 length: 14 amino acids. The CDR3: CASSSSTSQNEQFF. The CDR3 nucleotides are TGCGCCAGCAGCTCCTCGACTAGCCAAAATGAGCAGTTCTTC.

The chain recombines TRBV6-1 with TRBJ2-3; D not certain. CDR3 length: 16 residues. From germline, CDR1 is MNHNS and CDR2 SASEGT. Trimming took 2 bases from V and 0 from J, leaving 12 bases between them. CDR3 DNA sequence: TGTGCCAGCAGTGAAACATGGCTAGTGAGCACAGATACGCAGTATTTT. Its translation: CASSETWLVSTDTQYF.